This passage covers 11 T cell receptor beta chains from one sample sequenced in a study of OX40 agonist ivuxolimab in advanced cancers. The library was built by means of the immunoSEQ multiplex PCR assay. Drawn from immuneACCESS, this table holds only the in-frame rearrangements with V and J called that TCRdb kept. Clones are partly lost; checked studies trace under half to an unresolved V gene and leave the rest unexplained. The sample table contains about 58,000 clones; only one count was recorded for roughly 91% of them. 0.7% to 0.95% of the sample comes from the top ten. The specimen comprised CD4+ or CD8+ T cells sorted from blood, sampled in a trial of the OX40 agonist ivuxolimab. Every receptor here comes from an adult with an advanced solid tumor such as melanoma, head and neck, liver or kidney cancer.

The sample holds a few counts of this clone. The genes are TRBV6-1 and TRBJ1-4, with D hard to call. V gave up 6 bases and J gave up 5 bases, with 7 bases separating them. Germline assignment: CDR1 MNHNS and CDR2 SASEGT. This CDR3 region has 12 residues. The CDR3 spells CASSRLNEKLFF. In DNA, the CDR3 is TGTGCCAGCAGCCGGTTGAATGAAAAACTGTTTTTT.

V gene TRBV18 combines with J gene TRBJ2-1, with 10 bases fitting TRBD1. CDR1 and CDR2 from the germline V gene are KGHSH and LQKENI. CDR3 length: 18 residues. J lost 2 bases, V lost 4 bases, and 11 bases had no gene match. The CDR3 protein is CASSREGQGLGAYNEQFF. In nucleotides, the CDR3 is TGTGCCAGCTCACGTGAGGGACAGGGGTTAGGGGCCTACAATGAGCAGTTCTTC.

The chain uses TRBV4-1 and TRBJ2-5, with D perhaps being TRBD1 or TRBD2 (6 bases each). This CDR3 has 16 residues. In germline, CDR1 is MGHRA, CDR2 YSYEKL. The V and J ends lost 4 bases and 5 bases respectively, with 20 bases between them. Written as DNA, the CDR3 is TGCGCCAGCAGCCCCATGGTGATCAGGGGAGGTGAGACCCAGTACTTC. Translating gives CASSPMVIRGGETQYF.

The chain combines TRBV19 with TRBJ1-6, with a weak D call TRBD1 (5 bases). CDR1 and CDR2 from the germline V gene are LNHDA and SQIVND (reference sequence). The V end lost 4 bases, the J end lost 7 bases, and 8 bases lay between the germline ends. The CDR3 length is 13 residues. As DNA, the CDR3 is TGTGCCAGTAGTAATGACAGAAATTCACCCCTCCACTTT. Protein product: CASSNDRNSPLHF.

The chain carries TRBV6-1 and TRBJ2-1; D gene ambiguous. Germline assignment: CDR1 MNHNS and CDR2 SASEGT. V was pared by 4 bases and J by 4 bases, with 11 bases between. This CDR3 is 14 amino acids long. CDR3 in amino acids: CASSVNLGYNEQFF. The CDR3 DNA reads TGTGCCAGCAGTGTGAACCTAGGATACAATGAGCAGTTCTTC.

The gene calls are TRBV6-5 and TRBJ2-7; 8 bases agree with TRBD2. J was trimmed by 5 bases and V by 5 bases; bases with no gene match: 2. The CDR3 is 12 amino acids. Germline V lookup: CDR1 MNHEY, CDR2 SVGAGI. CDR3 nucleotides: TGTGCCAGCAGTCGGGGGGGACACGAGCAGTACTTC. Translating gives CASSRGGHEQYF.

V and J are TRBV7-2 and TRBJ2-5; 9 nucleotides align to TRBD2. Germline V CDR1 and CDR2: SGHTA, FQGNSA. The CDR3 contains 14 residues. Losses at the gene ends were 3 bases for V and 4 bases for J; bases not matched to a gene: 3. The CDR3 sequence: CASSLAGGRETQYF. CDR3 DNA: TGTGCCAGCAGCTTGGCGGGGGGGCGAGAGACCCAGTACTTC.

The rearrangement uses TRBV30 and TRBJ2-3; unclear D gene. The CDR3 consists of 13 residues. V dropped 0 bases and J dropped 6 bases, with 10 bases sitting between them. Germline lookup yields CDR1 GTSNPN and CDR2 SVGIG (reference sequence). CDR3 sequence reads: CAWSVHLEDTQYF. CDR3 in DNA: TGTGCCTGGAGTGTACACCTTGAGGATACGCAGTATTTT.

The chain is built from TRBV6-1 and TRBJ2-7; 11 nucleotides agree with TRBD2. The CDR3 runs 16 residues. Germline V gives CDR1 MNHNS, CDR2 SASEGT. J gave up 1 base and V 4 bases, and 6 bases lay outside the gene matches. CDR3 loop: CASSVPGTSGSYEQYF. The DNA of the CDR3 is TGTGCCAGCAGTGTCCCCGGGACTAGCGGTTCCTACGAGCAGTACTTC.

For the CDR3, the DNA is TGCGCCAGCAGCCAAGGAGGCGGGAACTTCTACGAGCAGTACTTC. Protein sequence: CASSQGGGNFYEQYF. The chain is built from TRBV4-1 and TRBJ2-7; D is possibly TRBD2 (6 bases). Germline lookup yields CDR1 MGHRA and CDR2 YSYEKL. The V gene lost 1 base and the J gene lost 3 bases, with 13 bases spanning the gap. The CDR3 runs 15 residues.

The rearrangement links TRBV7-8 to TRBJ1-2, with a possible D match to TRBD1 (5 bases). Looked up from germline, CDR1 is SGHVS and CDR2 is FQNEAQ. The germline V and J ends were trimmed by 4 bases and 5 bases, with 20 bases remaining between them. There are 16 residues in the CDR3. CDR3 loop: CASSSLVGVTAYGYTF. The CDR3 DNA reads as TGTGCCAGCAGCTCCCTGGTGGGGGTGACTGCTTATGGCTACACCTTC.